These 18 T cell receptor beta chains were all obtained from the same sample, sequenced in a study of patients and donors after allogeneic stem cell transplantation. TCRdb re-analysed the RT-PCR reads in MiXCR, keeping a single row per CDR3 protein. The table lists about a million distinct CDR3 sequences, more than 15% of them singletons. Sequences were obtained from blood, either unsorted or a sorted T cell fraction (not recorded which). All receptors come from a human donor who was either an allogeneic HSCT recipient or a stem cell or donor lymphocyte infusion donor (not recorded which). It is not recorded whose cells these are; they may come from a transplant donor.

This clonotype showed up just a few times. V gene TRBV10-3 combines with J gene TRBJ2-2; 7 nucleotides match TRBD1. Trimming at V came to 5 bases and at J to 3 bases, leaving 9 bases not matched to a gene. The CDR3 totals 16 residues. Germline V gene lookup returns CDR1 ENHRY and CDR2 SYGVKD. The CDR3 loop is CAISSQGGADTGELFF. The CDR3 nucleotides are TGTGCCATCAGTAGTCAAGGGGGCGCAGACACCGGGGAGCTGTTTTTT.

The chain recombines TRBV19 with TRBJ1-3; D not resolved. The germline V gene encodes CDR1 LNHDA and CDR2 SQIVND (reference sequence). V lost 5 bases, J lost 4 bases, and 9 bases lay in between. The CDR3 covers 13 residues. The CDR3 sequence: CASSPRLGNTIYF. For the CDR3, the DNA is TGTGCCAGTAGTCCTCGATTGGGAAACACCATATATTTT.

DNA of the CDR3: TGTGCCAGCAGCGTAGGCCGGAGTAATTCACCCCTCCACTTT. The encoded protein is CASSVGRSNSPLHF. The V call is TRBV9, the J call TRBJ1-6; D gene unclear. The CDR3 consists of 14 residues. Germline-derived CDR1 and CDR2 are SGDLS and YYNGEE. Trimming cost V 0 bases and J 6 bases, with 7 bases left between them.

The rearrangement uses TRBV20-1 and TRBJ1-2; 9 bases are shared with TRBD1. V lost 5 bases and J lost 3; bases outside the gene matches: 10. Germline V lookup: CDR1 DFQATT, CDR2 SNEGSKA (reference sequence). This CDR3 has 15 residues. The CDR3 bases are TGCAGTGCTCGACTCACTAGGACAGGGGACTATGGCTACACCTTC. Its translation is CSARLTRTGDYGYTF.

This clonotype was seen only a few times. V gene TRBV25-1 combines with J gene TRBJ2-1, with D maybe TRBD1 (5 bases). CDR3 length: 15 residues. From germline, CDR1 is MGHDK and CDR2 SYGVNS. V gave up 1 base and J gave up 3 bases, with 10 bases separating them. CDR3 sequence: CASSESGPYYNEQFF. DNA for the CDR3: TGTGCCAGCAGTGAATCAGGGCCTTACTACAATGAGCAGTTCTTC.

The CDR3 nucleotides read TGTGCCTGGAGTGGGGACGCAAACACTGAAGCTTTCTTT. It specifies CAWSGDANTEAFF. The chain combines TRBV30 with TRBJ1-1; D possibly corresponds to TRBD1 (5 bases). With 1 base removed from V and 2 bases from J, the gap between germline ends came to 8 bases. The CDR3 is 13 amino acids. Germline assignment: CDR1 GTSNPN and CDR2 SVGIG (reference sequence).

The chain employs TRBV5-1 and TRBJ2-7; 11 bases match TRBD2. CDR1 SGHRS and CDR2 YFSETQ come from the germline V gene. The CDR3 covers 16 residues. V trimming: 0 bases; J trimming: 3 bases; junction bases outside the gene matches: 5. This CDR3 reads CASSLASGRRNYEQYF. The CDR3 bases are TGCGCCAGCAGCTTGGCTAGCGGGAGGAGGAACTACGAGCAGTACTTC.

The V gene is TRBV20-1, the J gene TRBJ2-7; D not certain. With 0 bases removed from V and 6 bases from J, the gap between germline ends came to 18 bases. The CDR3 is made up of 15 amino acids. CDR1 DFQATT and CDR2 SNEGSKA come from the germline V gene (reference sequence). The CDR3: CSARDSRNSSLEQYF. CDR3 nucleotide sequence: TGCAGTGCTAGAGATTCGCGGAATAGCTCTCTCGAGCAGTACTTC.

The genes are TRBV12-3 or TRBV12-4 and TRBJ1-1, with D tentatively TRBD1 (6 bases). Trimming took off 6 bases at V and 6 bases at J, with 17 bases between the two ends. This CDR3 has 14 residues. CDR3 sequence reads: CASSQPTGSSEAFF. CDR3 DNA: TGTGCCAGCAGCCAACCTACAGGGAGCTCTGAAGCTTTCTTT.

The chain joins TRBV25-1 to TRBJ2-2; no definite D call. CDR3 size: 16 residues. V was cut by 8 bases and J by 0 bases, with 16 bases left in between. CDR1 and CDR2 from the germline V gene are MGHDK and SYGVNS. The CDR3 sequence: CASPLTLTSNTGELFF. The CDR3 coding sequence is TGTGCCAGCCCCTTAACCCTAACATCGAACACCGGGGAGCTGTTTTTT.

The chain recombines TRBV2 with TRBJ2-2; TRBD1 matches 8 bases. Germline values: CDR1 SNHLY, CDR2 FYNNEI. With 6 bases clipped from V and 6 bases from J, the junction kept 9 bases outside the gene matches. The length of the CDR3 is 15 residues. The chain's CDR3 is CASSPRTGSAGELFF. The CDR3 DNA reads TGTGCCAGCAGCCCCCGGACAGGGAGCGCCGGGGAGCTGTTTTTT.

The chain uses TRBV20-1 and TRBJ2-7, with TRBD2 matching over 14 bases. In germline, CDR1 is DFQATT, CDR2 SNEGSKA (reference sequence). The length of the CDR3 is 16 residues. Unmatched junction bases numbered 14, after V lost 6 bases and J lost 7 bases. The CDR3 DNA follows: TGCAGTGCCACCGGGACTAGCGGGAGTGCAGGGAGGGAGCAGTACTTC. It encodes CSATGTSGSAGREQYF.

DNA for the CDR3: TGCAGCGTTGTCGGGGGGAGGAGCTCCTACAATGAGCAGTTCTTC. Its translation is CSVVGGRSSYNEQFF. The V gene is TRBV29-1, the J gene TRBJ2-1, with 7 bases lining up with TRBD2. V gave up 4 bases and J gave up 0 bases; unmatched junction bases: 6. Germline CDR1 is SQVTM and CDR2 is ANQGSEA. The CDR3 is 15 residues long.

The chain combines TRBV12-3 or TRBV12-4 with TRBJ1-5; possibly TRBD1 for D (6 bases). This CDR3 has 16 residues. Trimming took 4 bases from V and 1 from J, leaving 14 bases between them. The CDR3 DNA reads TGTGCCAGCAGTTCCAGGGGAAAGAGAAGCAATCAGCCCCAGCATTTT. Translating it yields CASSSRGKRSNQPQHF.

The chain is built from TRBV12-3 or TRBV12-4 and TRBJ2-6, with no clear D. Between the trimmed V and J ends, which lost 3 bases and 1 base, there was a span of 16 bases. The CDR3 sequence is 18 residues long. The CDR3: CASSFYGLSRSGANVLTF. CDR3 DNA sequence: TGTGCCAGCAGTTTTTATGGCTTATCAAGATCTGGGGCCAACGTCCTGACTTTC.

This clonotype was counted ten times or more. The CDR3 sequence is CASSVDPLTNTGELFF. CDR3 in DNA: TGCGCCAGCAGCGTGGACCCCCTGACGAACACCGGGGAGCTGTTTTTT. The chain combines TRBV5-1 with TRBJ2-2; D gene ambiguous. The CDR3 loop spans 16 amino acids. Germline V gene sequence: CDR1 SGHRS, CDR2 YFSETQ. V shed 4 bases and J shed 0 bases, with 13 bases lying between them.

The V gene is TRBV27, the J gene TRBJ1-6; 8 nucleotides line up with TRBD1. This CDR3 is built from 15 residues. Germline V gives CDR1 MNHEY, CDR2 SMNVEV (reference sequence). Germline trimming cut 6 bases from V and 5 bases from J; bases unmatched to any gene: 6. The CDR3 region is CASRKDRGHNSPLHF. For the CDR3, the DNA is TGTGCCAGCAGAAAAGACAGGGGCCATAATTCACCCCTCCACTTT.

This clonotype was seen a few times. The V call is TRBV20-1, the J call TRBJ2-1; D is ambiguous. Germline CDR1 and CDR2: DFQATT and SNEGSKA (reference sequence). The CDR3 is 13 residues long. Trimming stripped 8 bases from V and 0 bases from J, with 11 bases between. CDR3 sequence: CSSYRSSYNEQFF. In DNA form, the CDR3 reads TGCAGTTCCTACAGAAGCTCCTACAATGAGCAGTTCTTC.